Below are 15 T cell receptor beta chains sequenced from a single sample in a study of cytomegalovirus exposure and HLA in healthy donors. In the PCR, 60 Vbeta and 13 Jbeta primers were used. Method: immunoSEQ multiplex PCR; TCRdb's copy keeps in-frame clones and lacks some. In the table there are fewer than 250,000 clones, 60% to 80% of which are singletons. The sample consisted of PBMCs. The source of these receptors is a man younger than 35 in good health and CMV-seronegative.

The CDR3 sequence is CATSRVDRDTQETQYF. CDR3 bases: TGTGCCACCAGCAGAGTTGACCGGGACACCCAAGAGACCCAGTACTTC. The chain recombines TRBV15 with TRBJ2-5, with a possible D match to TRBD1 (6 bases). This CDR3 has 16 residues. V lost 1 base and J lost 1, with 13 bases in between. Looked up from germline, CDR1 is LNHNV and CDR2 is YYDKDF (reference sequence).

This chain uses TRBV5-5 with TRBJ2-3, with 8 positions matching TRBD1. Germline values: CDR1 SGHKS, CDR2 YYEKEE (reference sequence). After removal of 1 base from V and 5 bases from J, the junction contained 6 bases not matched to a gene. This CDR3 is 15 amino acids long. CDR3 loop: CASSLLTGARDTQYF. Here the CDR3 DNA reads TGTGCCAGCAGCTTGCTGACAGGGGCGCGAGATACGCAGTATTTT.

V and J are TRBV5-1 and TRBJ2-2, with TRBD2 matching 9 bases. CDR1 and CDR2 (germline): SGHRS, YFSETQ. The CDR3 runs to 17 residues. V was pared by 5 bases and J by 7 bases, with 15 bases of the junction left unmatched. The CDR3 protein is CASSGGSGSDYDGELFF. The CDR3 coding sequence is TGCGCCAGCAGTGGGGGTAGCGGGAGCGATTATGACGGGGAGCTGTTTTTT.

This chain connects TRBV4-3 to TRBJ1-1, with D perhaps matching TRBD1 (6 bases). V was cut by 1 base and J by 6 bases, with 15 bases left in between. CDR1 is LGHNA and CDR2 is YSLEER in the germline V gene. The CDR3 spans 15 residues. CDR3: CASSQGTGGAPEAFF. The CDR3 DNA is TGCGCCAGCAGCCAAGGAACGGGGGGGGCTCCTGAAGCTTTCTTT.

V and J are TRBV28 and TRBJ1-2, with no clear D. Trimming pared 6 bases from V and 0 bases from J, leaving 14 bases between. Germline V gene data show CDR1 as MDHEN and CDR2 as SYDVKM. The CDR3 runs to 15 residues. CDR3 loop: CASSPPGQTNYGYTF. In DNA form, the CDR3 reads TGTGCCAGCAGCCCGCCTGGGCAGACTAACTATGGCTACACCTTC.

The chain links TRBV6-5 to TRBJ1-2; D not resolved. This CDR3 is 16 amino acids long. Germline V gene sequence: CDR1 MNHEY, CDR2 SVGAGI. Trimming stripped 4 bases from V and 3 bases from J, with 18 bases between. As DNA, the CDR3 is TGTGCCAGCAGTTCTGATGGAGCGGGAATAGACTATGGCTACACCTTC. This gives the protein CASSSDGAGIDYGYTF.

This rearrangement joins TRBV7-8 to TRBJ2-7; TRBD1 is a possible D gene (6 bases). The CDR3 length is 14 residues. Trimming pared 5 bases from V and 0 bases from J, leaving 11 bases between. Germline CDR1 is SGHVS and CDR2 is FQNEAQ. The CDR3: CASSPDRISYEQYF. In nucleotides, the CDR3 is TGTGCCAGCAGCCCCGACAGGATCTCCTACGAGCAGTACTTC.

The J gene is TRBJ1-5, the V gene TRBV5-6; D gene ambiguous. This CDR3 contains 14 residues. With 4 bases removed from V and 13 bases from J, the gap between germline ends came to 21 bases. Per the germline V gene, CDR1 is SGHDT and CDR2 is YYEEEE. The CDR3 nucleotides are TGTGCCAGCAGCCCTGGGGAGTTTCGGGGAGAACAGCATTTT. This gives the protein CASSPGEFRGEQHF.

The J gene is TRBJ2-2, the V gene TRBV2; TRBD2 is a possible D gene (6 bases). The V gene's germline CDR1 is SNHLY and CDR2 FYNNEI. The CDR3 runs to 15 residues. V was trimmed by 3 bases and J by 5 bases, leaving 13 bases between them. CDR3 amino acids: CASSEVAGQTGELFF. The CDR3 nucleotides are TGTGCCAGCAGTGAGGTGGCGGGGCAGACCGGGGAGCTGTTTTTT.

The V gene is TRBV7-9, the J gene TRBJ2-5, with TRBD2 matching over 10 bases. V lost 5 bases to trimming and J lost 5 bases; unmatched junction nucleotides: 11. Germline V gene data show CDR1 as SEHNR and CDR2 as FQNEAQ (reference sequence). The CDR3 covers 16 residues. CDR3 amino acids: CASSKPLAGVMETQYF. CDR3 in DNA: TGTGCCAGCAGCAAACCTCTAGCGGGAGTAATGGAGACCCAGTACTTC.

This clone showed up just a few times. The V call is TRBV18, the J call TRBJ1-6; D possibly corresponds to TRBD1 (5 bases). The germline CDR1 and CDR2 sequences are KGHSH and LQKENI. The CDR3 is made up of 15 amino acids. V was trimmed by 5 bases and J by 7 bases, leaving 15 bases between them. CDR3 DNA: TGTGCCAGCTCAGCGCAGGGACTAATGAATTCACCCCTCCACTTT. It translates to CASSAQGLMNSPLHF. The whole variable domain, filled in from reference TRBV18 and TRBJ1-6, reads NAGVMQNPRHLVRRRGQEARLRCSPMKGHSHVYWYRQLPEEGLKFMVYLQKENIIDESGMPKERFSAEFPKEGPSILRIQQVVRGDSAAYFCASSAQGLMNSPLHFGNGTRLTVT.

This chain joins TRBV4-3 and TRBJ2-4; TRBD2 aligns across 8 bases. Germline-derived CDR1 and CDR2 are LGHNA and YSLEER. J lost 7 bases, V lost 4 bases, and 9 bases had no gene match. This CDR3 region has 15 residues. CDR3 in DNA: TGCGCCAGCAGCCTTATTGGACTAGCCGACAACATTCAGTACTTC. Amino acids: CASSLIGLADNIQYF.

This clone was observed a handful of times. The CDR3 coding sequence is TGTGCCAGCAGCGTAGACCAGGGCTACGAGCAGTACTTC. Its protein product is CASSVDQGYEQYF. The chain couples TRBV9 to TRBJ2-7, with a possible D match to TRBD1 (5 bases). V was clipped by 0 bases and J by 3 bases, with 7 bases between them. This CDR3 comprises 13 residues. Per germline, CDR1 SGDLS and CDR2 YYNGEE.

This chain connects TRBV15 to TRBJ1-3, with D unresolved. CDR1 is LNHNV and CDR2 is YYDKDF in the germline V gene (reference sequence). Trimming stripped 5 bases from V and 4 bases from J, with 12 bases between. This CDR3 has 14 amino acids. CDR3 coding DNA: TGTGCCACCAGCCTTTCCGGGATAGGAAACACCATATATTTT. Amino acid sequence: CATSLSGIGNTIYF.

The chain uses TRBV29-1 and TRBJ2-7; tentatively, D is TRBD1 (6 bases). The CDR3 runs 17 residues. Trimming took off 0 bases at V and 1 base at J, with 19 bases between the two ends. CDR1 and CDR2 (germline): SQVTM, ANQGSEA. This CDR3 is CSVEDGSGTGTSYEQYF. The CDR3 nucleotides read TGCAGCGTTGAAGATGGGTCCGGAACAGGGACATCCTACGAGCAGTACTTC.